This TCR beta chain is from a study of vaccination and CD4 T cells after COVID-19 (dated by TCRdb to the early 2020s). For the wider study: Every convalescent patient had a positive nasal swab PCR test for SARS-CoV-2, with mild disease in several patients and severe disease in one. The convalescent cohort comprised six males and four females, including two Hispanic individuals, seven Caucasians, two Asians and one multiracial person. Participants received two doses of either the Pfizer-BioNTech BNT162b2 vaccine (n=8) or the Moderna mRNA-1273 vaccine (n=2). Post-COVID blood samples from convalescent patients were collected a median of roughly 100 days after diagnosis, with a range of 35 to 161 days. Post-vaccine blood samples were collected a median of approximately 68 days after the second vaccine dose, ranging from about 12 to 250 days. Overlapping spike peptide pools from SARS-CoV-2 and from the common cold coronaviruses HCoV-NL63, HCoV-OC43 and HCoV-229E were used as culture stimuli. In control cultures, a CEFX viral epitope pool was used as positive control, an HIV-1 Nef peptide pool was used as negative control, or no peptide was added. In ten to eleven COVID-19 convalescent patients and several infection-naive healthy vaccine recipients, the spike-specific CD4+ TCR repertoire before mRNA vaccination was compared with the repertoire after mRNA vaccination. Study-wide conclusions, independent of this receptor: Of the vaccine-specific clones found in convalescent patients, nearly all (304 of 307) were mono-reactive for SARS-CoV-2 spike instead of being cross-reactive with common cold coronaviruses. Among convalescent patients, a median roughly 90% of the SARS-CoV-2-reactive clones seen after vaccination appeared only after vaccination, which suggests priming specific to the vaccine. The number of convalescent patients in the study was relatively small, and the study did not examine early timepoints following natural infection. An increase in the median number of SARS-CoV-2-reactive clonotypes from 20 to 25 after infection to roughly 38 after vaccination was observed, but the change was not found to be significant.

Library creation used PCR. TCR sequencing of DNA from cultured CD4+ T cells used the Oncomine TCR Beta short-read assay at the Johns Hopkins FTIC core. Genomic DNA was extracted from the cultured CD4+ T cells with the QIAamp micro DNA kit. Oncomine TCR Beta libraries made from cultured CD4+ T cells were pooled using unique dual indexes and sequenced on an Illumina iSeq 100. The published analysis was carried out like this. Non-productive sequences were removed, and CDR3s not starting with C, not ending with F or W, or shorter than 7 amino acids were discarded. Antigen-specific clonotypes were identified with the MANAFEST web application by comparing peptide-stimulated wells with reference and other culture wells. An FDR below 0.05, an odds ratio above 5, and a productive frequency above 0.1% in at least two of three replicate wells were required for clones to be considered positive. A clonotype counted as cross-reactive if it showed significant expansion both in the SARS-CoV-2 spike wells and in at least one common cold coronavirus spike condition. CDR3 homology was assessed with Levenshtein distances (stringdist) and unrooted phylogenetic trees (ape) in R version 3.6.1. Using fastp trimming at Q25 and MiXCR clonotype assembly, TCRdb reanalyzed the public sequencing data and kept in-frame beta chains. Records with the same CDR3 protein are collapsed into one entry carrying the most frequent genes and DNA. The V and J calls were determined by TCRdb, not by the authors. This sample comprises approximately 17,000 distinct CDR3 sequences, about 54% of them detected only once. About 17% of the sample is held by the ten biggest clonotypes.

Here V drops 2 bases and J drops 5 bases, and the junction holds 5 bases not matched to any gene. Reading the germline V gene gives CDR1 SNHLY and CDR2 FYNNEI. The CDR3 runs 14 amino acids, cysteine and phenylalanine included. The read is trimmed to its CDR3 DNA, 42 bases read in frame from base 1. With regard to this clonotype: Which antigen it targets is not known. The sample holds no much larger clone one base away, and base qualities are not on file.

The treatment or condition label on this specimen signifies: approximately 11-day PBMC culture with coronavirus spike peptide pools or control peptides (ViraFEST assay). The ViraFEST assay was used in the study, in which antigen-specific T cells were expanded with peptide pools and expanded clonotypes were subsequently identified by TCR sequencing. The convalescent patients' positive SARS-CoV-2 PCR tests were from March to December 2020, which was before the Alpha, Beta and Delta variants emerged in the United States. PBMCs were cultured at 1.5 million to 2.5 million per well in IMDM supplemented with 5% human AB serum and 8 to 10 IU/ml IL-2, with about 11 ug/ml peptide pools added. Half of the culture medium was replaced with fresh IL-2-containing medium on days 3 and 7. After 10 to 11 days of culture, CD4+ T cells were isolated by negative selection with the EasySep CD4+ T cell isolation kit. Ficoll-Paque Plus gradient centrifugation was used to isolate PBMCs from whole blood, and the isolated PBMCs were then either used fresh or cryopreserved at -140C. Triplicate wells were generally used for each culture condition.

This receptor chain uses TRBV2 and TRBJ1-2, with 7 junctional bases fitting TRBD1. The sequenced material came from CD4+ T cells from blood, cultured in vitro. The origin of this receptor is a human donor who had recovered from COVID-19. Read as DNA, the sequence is TGTGCCAGCAGTGAACTACAGGGGAGGTATGGCTACACCTTC. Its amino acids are CASSELQGRYGYTF. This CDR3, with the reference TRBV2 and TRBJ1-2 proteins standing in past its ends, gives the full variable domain EPEVTQTPSHQVTQMGQEVILRCVPISNHLYFYWYRQILGQKVEFLVSFYNNEISEKSEIFDDQFSVERPDGSNFTLKIRSTKLEDSAMYFCASSELQGRYGYTFGSGTRLTVV.